The T cell receptor (beta chain) under discussion was sequenced for a study of blood T cell repertoires in COVID-19. As for the study in general: Sites in the United States, Italy and Spain provided acute and convalescent COVID-19 samples.

V gave up 6 bases and J gave up 4 bases; unmatched junction bases: 8. The CDR3 length is 16 residues. From germline, CDR1 is MNHEY and CDR2 SMNVEV (reference sequence). Per the study methods: Estimation of nucleated cell counts was performed using reference gene primer amplification. The repertoire was sequenced with immunoSEQ multiplex PCR; TCRdb's copy has only in-frame clones and lacks some. The V and J calls and the clone size are those of that table, but D and trimming were determined from the DNA. This sample has fewer than 300,000 clones; around 89% occur once, and the top ten carry roughly 1.2%.

This sequence joins TRBV27 and TRBJ2-3; 12 bases align to TRBD2. This sequence was found in a woman aged 40 to 50 with acute COVID-19. Sequences were obtained from PBMCs or T cells enriched from blood (not recorded which). The CDR3 protein is CASSSVLAGGPDTQYF. CDR3 nucleotide sequence: TGTGCCAGCAGCTCCGTACTAGCGGGAGGCCCAGATACGCAGTATTTT.